These 14 T cell receptor beta chains came from one sample sequenced in a study of T cells after yellow fever vaccination. MiXCR, applied by TCRdb to the 5' RACE reads, yields one record per CDR3 protein. This sample has some 340,000 distinct CDR3 sequences, with approximately 12% found just once. The input for sequencing was CD4+ T cells sorted from PBMCs, taken 45 days after the yellow fever booster vaccination. The receptors stem from a man in his late teens or twenties who received the YFV17D yellow fever vaccine.

In this sample, this clonotype turned up many times. The chain uses TRBV7-2 and TRBJ2-3; 11 bases fit TRBD2. The germline V gene has CDR1 SGHTA and CDR2 FQGNSA. The CDR3 spans 17 residues. Losses at the gene ends were 4 bases for V and 4 bases for J; bases not matched to a gene: 10. CDR3 residues: CASSSQFSGGAADTQYF. The CDR3, as DNA: TGTGCCAGCAGCTCACAATTTAGCGGGGGGGCCGCAGATACGCAGTATTTT.

V gene TRBV20-1 combines with J gene TRBJ2-1, with TRBD2 matching over 8 bases. V lost 4 bases, J lost 15 bases, and 8 bases stayed unmatched. The CDR3 is made up of 11 amino acids. Germline assignment: CDR1 DFQATT and CDR2 SNEGSKA (reference sequence). The CDR3 DNA follows: TGCAGTGCTACCGGGACTAGGGGCCCGTTCTTC. It specifies CSATGTRGPFF.

This clonotype was seen more than once but under ten times. V is TRBV7-9 and J is TRBJ1-3; D ambiguous. Germline lookup yields CDR1 SEHNR and CDR2 FQNEAQ (reference sequence). There are 12 residues in the CDR3. Trimming stripped 5 bases from V and 5 bases from J, with 7 bases between. CDR3 bases: TGTGCCAGCAGCCTGAACAGAAACACCATATATTTT. Translating gives CASSLNRNTIYF.

J is TRBJ1-1 and V is TRBV5-1; D ambiguous. The V gene's germline CDR1 is SGHRS and CDR2 YFSETQ. V gave up 1 base and J gave up 4 bases, with 11 bases separating them. This CDR3 spans 14 amino acids. Here the CDR3 reads CASSLTLGSTEAFF. The CDR3 coding sequence is TGCGCCAGCAGCTTGACATTGGGTAGCACTGAAGCTTTCTTT.

The chain joins TRBV20-1 to TRBJ2-1, with 8 bases matching TRBD1. The J segment lost 12 bases and the V segment lost 4 bases, leaving 8 bases of the junction unmatched. Germline V CDR1 and CDR2: DFQATT, SNEGSKA (reference sequence). CDR3 size: 12 residues. DNA of the CDR3: TGCAGTGCTAACGACAGGGGCCAGGGGCAGTTCTTC. It encodes CSANDRGQGQFF.

This clonotype was counted many times. The genes are TRBV6-2 or TRBV6-3 and TRBJ1-5; D is perhaps TRBD1 (6 bases). V lost 5 bases to trimming and J lost 6 bases, with 11 bases between them. The germline gives CDR1 MNHEY, CDR2 SVGEGT. The length of the CDR3 is 13 residues. In DNA, the CDR3 is TGTGCCAGCAGTGGTCAGGGGAGTCAGCCCCAGCATTTT. Protein product: CASSGQGSQPQHF.

This clonotype was detected many times. The gene calls are TRBV6-1 and TRBJ2-2; TRBD1 matches 7 bases. The V and J ends lost 6 bases and 4 bases, in that order; junction bases with no gene match: 5. This CDR3 is built from 14 residues. Germline assignment: CDR1 MNHNS and CDR2 SASEGT. The CDR3 DNA reads TGTGCCAGCAGGTGGGACAGAGCCACCGGGGAGCTGTTTTTT. It yields the protein CASRWDRATGELFF.

The chain combines TRBV7-8 with TRBJ2-1; 11 bases agree with TRBD2. V was pared by 4 bases and J by 7 bases, with 9 bases of the junction left unmatched. This CDR3 is built from 16 residues. Germline V gene data show CDR1 as SGHVS and CDR2 as FQNEAQ. The CDR3 DNA follows: TGTGCCAGCAGCTCCTTCCTAGCGGGGGGCAGGAATGAGCAGTTCTTC. Its protein product is CASSSFLAGGRNEQFF.

V and J are TRBV5-1 and TRBJ2-2; 8 bases align to TRBD1. Germline V gives CDR1 SGHRS, CDR2 YFSETQ. V shed 5 bases, J shed 5 bases, and the junction held 5 bases outside the gene matches. CDR3 length: 14 residues. The CDR3 DNA reads as TGCGCCAGCAGGATGCAGGGGGCGACCGGGGAGCTGTTTTTT. Its protein product is CASRMQGATGELFF. The full variable domain, its missing parts supplied by reference TRBV5-1 and TRBJ2-2, is KAGVTQTPRYLIKTRGQQVTLSCSPISGHRSVSWYQQTPGQGLQFLFEYFSETQRNKGNFPGRFSGRQFSNSRSEMNVSTLELGDSALYLCASRMQGATGELFFGEGSRLTVL.

In its sample, this clonotype was seen a few times. The chain links TRBV5-1 to TRBJ2-1, with TRBD2 identical over 13 bases. V lost 0 bases and J lost 8; bases outside the gene matches: 2. This CDR3 has 15 residues. Germline CDR1 SGHRS, CDR2 YFSETQ. The DNA for the CDR3 is TGCGCCAGCAGCTTGGCACTAGCGGGGGGGGATGAGCAGTTCTTC. It yields the protein CASSLALAGGDEQFF.

Only a few counts were recorded for this clonotype. CDR3 amino acids: CRGTGGYGYTF. The CDR3 nucleotides read TGCAGAGGGACAGGGGGCTATGGCTACACCTTC. The J gene is TRBJ1-2, the V gene TRBV20-1, with 11 bases identical to TRBD1. This CDR3 is built from 11 residues. Germline loops: CDR1 DFQATT, CDR2 SNEGSKA (reference sequence).

As concerns this clonotype: One base away lies a much larger clone, so this may be a sequencing read error. The genes are TRBV4-2 and TRBJ2-5, with 9 nucleotides matching TRBD1. The germline CDR1 and CDR2 sequences are LGHNA and YNFKEQ. CDR3 size: 17 residues. The CDR3 DNA is TGTGCCAGCAGCCAAGATCCCCCGGGACAGGGAGAAGAGGCCCAGTACTTC. The encoded protein is CASSQDPPGQGEEAQYF.

The rearrangement joins TRBV29-1 to TRBJ1-1, with a tentative D call TRBD1 (6 bases). The germline V and J ends were trimmed by 7 bases and 4 bases, with 13 bases remaining between them. This CDR3 comprises 12 residues. Germline CDR1 SQVTM, CDR2 ANQGSEA. The CDR3 sequence is CSAHTGSTEAFF. The CDR3 nucleotides are TGCAGCGCACATACAGGGAGCACTGAAGCTTTCTTT.

There are a few counts of this clonotype. The DNA of the CDR3 is TGTGCCAGCAGCTTAACCGAGGGATCCCCCTACAATGAGCAGTTCTTC. This translates into CASSLTEGSPYNEQFF. The V gene is TRBV7-3, the J gene TRBJ2-1; TRBD2 might be the D (5 bases). CDR1 SGHTA and CDR2 FQGTGA come from the germline V gene. V lost 0 bases, J lost 2 bases, and 11 bases lay in between. This CDR3 comprises 16 residues.